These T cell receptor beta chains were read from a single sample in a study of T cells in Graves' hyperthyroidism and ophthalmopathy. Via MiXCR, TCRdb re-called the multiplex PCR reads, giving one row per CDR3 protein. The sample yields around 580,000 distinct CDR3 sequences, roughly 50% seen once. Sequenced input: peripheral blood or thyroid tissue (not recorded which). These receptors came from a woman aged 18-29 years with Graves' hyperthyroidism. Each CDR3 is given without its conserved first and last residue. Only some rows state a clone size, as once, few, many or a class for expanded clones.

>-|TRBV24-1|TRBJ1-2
ATSDSGTLYGYT
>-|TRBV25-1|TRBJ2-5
ASSVAGIQETQY
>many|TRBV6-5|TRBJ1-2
ASFSVYDYGYT
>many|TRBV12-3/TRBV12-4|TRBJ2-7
ASNKRDRAYEQY
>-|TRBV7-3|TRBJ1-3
ASSARTGPGNTIY
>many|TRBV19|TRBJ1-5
ASSMSNYQPQH
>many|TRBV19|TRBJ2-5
ASSMSLAGGETQY
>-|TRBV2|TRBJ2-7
ASRHEQREGLEQY
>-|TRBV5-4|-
ASSNQVAREQF
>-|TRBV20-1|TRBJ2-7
SAISGFWTYEQY
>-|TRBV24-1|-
AIRGGSTYNEQY
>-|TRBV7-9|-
ASSLAREDTQY
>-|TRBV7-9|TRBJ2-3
ASSPGLAGYTDTQY
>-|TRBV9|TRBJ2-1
ASNVGSDYNEQF
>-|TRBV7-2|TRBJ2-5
ASTRGGTGETQY
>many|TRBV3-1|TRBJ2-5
ASSLTSGQETQY
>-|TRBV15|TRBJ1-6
ATSRVRDRGSPLH
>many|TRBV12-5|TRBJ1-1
ASGFPGGTEAF
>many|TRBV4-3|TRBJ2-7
ASSQVGGIEQY
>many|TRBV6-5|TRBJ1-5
ASSWGQGQPQH
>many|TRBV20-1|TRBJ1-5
SASSRDGQPQH
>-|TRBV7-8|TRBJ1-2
ASSPFRDRSYT
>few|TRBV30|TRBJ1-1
ACTGTGNTEAF
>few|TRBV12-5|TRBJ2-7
ASGTGTGRYEQC
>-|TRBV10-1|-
ASSESGLDNEQF
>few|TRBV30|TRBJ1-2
ARGGPGYT
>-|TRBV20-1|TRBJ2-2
SASVRNTGELF
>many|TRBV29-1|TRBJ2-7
SVLSGTAYEQY
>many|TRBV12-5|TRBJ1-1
ASGLAQGNTNTEAF
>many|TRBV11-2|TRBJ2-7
ASSFVSGRINEQY
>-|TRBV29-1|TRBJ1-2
SFGQGNYGYT
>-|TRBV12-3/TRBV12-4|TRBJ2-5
AIAGGPQY
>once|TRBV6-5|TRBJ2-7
ASTITGYRTYEQY
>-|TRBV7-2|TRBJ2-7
ASSRQGSNEQY
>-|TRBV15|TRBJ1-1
ATSTGTAFSGNTEAF
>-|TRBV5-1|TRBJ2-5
ASSLGSRHSQETQY
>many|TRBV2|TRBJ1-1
ASRQIRTETNTEAF
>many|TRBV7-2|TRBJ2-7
ASSIQPSGPTSYEQY
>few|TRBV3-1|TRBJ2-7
ASSPDRRTARNYEQY
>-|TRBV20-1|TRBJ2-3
SARETSGKDTQY